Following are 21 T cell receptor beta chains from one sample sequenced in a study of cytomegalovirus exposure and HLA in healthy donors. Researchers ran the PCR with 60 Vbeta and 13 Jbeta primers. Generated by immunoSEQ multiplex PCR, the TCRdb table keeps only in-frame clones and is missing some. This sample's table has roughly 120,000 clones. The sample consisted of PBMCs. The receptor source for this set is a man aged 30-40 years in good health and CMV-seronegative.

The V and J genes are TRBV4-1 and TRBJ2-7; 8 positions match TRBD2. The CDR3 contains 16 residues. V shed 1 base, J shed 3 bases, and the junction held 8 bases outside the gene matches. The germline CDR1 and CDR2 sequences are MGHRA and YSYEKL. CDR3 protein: CASSQVSGRTLYEQYF. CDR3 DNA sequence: TGCGCCAGCAGCCAAGTCAGCGGGAGAACCCTCTACGAGCAGTACTTC.

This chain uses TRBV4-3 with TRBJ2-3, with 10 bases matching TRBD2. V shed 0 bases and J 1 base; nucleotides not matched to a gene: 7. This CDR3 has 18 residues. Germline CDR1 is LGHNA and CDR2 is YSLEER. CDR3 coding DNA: TGCGCCAGCAGCCAAGATGGGCTAGCGGGAGAGGGCACAGATACGCAGTATTTT. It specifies CASSQDGLAGEGTDTQYF.

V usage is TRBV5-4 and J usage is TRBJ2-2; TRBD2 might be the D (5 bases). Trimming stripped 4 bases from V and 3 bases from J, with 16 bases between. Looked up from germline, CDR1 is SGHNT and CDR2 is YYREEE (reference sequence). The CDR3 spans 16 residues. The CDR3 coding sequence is TGTGCCAGCAGCGGGGAGCGGACCGGGGACACCGGGGAGCTGTTTTTT. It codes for CASSGERTGDTGELFF.

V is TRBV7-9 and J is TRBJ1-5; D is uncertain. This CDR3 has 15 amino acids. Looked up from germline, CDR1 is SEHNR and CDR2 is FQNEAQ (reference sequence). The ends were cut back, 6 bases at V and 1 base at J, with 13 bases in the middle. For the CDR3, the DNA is TGTGCCAGCAGTCGGACTCAAGAAAGCAATCAGCCCCAGCATTTT. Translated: CASSRTQESNQPQHF. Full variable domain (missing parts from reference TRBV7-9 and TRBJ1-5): DTGVSQNPRHKITKRGQNVTFRCDPISEHNRLYWYRQTLGQGPEFLTYFQNEAQLEKSRLLSDRFSAERPKGSFSTLEIQRTEQGDSAMYLCASSRTQESNQPQHFGDGTRLSIL.

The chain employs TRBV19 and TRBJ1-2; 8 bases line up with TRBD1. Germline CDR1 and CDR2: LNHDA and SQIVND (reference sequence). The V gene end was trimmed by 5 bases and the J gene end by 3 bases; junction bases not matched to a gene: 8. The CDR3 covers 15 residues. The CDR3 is CASSRSRGRDYGYTF. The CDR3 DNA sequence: TGTGCCAGTAGTCGATCCAGGGGGCGAGACTATGGCTACACCTTC.

CDR3: CAWSTGTADGYTF. For the CDR3, the DNA is TGTGCCTGGAGTACCGGGACAGCGGATGGCTACACCTTC. The genes are TRBV30 and TRBJ1-2, with 7 bases fitting TRBD1. Looked up from germline, CDR1 is GTSNPN and CDR2 is SVGIG (reference sequence). This CDR3 is built from 13 residues. V lost 2 bases and J lost 6; bases outside the gene matches: 6.

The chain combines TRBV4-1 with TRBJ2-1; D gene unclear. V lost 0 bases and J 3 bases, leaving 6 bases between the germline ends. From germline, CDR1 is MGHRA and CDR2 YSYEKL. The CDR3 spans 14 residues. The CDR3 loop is CASSQEIYYNEQFF. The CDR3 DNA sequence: TGCGCCAGCAGCCAAGAGATCTACTACAATGAGCAGTTCTTC.

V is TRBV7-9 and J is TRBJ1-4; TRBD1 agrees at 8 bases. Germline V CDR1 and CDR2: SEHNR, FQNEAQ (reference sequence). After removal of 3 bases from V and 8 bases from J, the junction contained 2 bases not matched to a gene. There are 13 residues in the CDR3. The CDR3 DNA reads TGTGCCAGCAGCTTGTCAGGGGGCGAAAAACTGTTTTTT. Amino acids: CASSLSGGEKLFF. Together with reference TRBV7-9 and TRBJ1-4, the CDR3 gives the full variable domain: DTGVSQNPRHKITKRGQNVTFRCDPISEHNRLYWYRQTLGQGPEFLTYFQNEAQLEKSRLLSDRFSAERPKGSFSTLEIQRTEQGDSAMYLCASSLSGGEKLFFGSGTQLSVL.

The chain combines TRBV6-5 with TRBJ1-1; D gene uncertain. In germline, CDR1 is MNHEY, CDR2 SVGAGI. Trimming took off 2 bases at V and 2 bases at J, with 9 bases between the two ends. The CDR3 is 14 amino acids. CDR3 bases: TGTGCCAGCAGTTACCTACCCCCCAACACTGAAGCTTTCTTT. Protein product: CASSYLPPNTEAFF.

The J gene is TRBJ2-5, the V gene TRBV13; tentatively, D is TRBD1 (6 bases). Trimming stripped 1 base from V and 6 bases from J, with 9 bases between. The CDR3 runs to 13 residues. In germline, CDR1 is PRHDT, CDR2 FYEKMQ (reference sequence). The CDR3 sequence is CASSLVGAQTQYF. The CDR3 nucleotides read TGTGCCAGCAGCTTAGTGGGGGCACAGACCCAGTACTTC.

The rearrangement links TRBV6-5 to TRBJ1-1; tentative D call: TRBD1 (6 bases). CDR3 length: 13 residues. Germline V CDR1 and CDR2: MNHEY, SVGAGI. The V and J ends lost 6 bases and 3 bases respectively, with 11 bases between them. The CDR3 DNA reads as TGTGCCAGCAGACCGGGACAAGACACTGAAGCTTTCTTT. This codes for CASRPGQDTEAFF.

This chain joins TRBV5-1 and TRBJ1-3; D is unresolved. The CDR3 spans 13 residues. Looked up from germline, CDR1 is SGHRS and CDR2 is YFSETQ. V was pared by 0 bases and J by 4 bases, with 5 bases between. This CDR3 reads CASSLGPGNTIYF. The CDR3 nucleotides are TGCGCCAGCAGCTTGGGGCCCGGAAACACCATATATTTT.

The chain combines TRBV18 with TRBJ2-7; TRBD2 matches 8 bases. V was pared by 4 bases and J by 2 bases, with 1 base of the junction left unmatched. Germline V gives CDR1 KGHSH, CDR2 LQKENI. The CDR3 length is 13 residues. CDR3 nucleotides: TGTGCCAGCTCACGAGCGGGAGCCTACGAGCAGTACTTC. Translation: CASSRAGAYEQYF.

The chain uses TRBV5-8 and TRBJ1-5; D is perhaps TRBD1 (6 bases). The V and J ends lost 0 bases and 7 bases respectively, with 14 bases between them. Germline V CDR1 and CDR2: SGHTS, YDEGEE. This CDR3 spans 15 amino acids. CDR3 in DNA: TGTGCCAGCAGCTTGGGGCAGGGGATCAGGCAGCCCCAGCATTTT. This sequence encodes CASSLGQGIRQPQHF.

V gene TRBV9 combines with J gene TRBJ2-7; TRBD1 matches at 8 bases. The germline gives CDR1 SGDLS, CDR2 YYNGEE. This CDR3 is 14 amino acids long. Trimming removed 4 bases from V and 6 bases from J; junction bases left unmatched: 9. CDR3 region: CASSPGQGAIEQYF. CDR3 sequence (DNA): TGTGCCAGCAGCCCTGGGCAGGGGGCGATCGAGCAGTACTTC.

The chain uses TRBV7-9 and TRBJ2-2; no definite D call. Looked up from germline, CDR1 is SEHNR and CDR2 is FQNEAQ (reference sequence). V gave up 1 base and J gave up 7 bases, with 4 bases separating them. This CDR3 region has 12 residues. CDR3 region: CASSLEHGELFF. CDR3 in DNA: TGTGCCAGCAGCTTAGAACACGGGGAGCTGTTTTTT.

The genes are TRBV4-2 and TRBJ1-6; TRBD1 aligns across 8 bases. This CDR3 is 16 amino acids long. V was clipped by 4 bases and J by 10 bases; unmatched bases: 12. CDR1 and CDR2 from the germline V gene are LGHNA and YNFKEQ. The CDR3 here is CASSPKIGQGISPLHF. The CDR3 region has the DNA TGTGCCAGCAGCCCGAAAATCGGACAGGGTATATCACCCCTCCACTTT.

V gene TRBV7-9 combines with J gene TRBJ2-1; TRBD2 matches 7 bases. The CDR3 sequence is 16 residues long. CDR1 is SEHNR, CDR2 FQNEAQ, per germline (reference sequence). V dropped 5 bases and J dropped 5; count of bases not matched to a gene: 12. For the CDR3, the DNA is TGTGCCAGCAGCCCCCCCCGGCGGGAGCCCCACAATGAGCAGTTCTTC. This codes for CASSPPRREPHNEQFF.

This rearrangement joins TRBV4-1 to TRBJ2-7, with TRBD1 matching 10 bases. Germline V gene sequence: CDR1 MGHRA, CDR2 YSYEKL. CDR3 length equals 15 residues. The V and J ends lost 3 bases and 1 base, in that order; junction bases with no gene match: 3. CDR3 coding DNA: TGCGCCAGCAGCCAGAGACAGGGGGCGTCCTACGAGCAGTACTTC. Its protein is CASSQRQGASYEQYF.

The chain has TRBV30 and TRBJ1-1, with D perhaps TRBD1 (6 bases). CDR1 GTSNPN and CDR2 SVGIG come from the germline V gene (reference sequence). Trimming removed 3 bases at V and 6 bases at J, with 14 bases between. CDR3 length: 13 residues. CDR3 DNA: TGTGCCTGGAGCTCGACAGGAGCCGCTGAAGCTTTCTTT. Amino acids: CAWSSTGAAEAFF.

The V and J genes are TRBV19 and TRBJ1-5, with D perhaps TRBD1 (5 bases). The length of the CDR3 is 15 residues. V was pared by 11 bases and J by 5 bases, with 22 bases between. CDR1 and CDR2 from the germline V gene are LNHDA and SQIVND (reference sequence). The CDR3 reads CASRRGGRRDQPQHF. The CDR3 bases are TGTGCCTCGAGGAGGGGAGGGAGGAGGGATCAGCCCCAGCATTTT.